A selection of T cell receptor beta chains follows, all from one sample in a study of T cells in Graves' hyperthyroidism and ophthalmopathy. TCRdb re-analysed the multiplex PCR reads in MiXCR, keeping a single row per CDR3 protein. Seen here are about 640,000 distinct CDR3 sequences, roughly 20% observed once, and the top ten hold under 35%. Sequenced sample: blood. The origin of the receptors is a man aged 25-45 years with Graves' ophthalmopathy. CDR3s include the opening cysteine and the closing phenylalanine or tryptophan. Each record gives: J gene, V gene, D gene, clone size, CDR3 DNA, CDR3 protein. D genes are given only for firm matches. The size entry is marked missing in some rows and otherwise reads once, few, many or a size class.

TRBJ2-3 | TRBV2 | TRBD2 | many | TGTGCCAGCAAAGGACTAGCGGGAGACACAGATACGCAGTATTTT | CASKGLAGDTDTQYF
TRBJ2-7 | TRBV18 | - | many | TGTGCCAGCTCTCGGGACGAGACCTACGAGCAGTACTTC | CASSRDETYEQYF
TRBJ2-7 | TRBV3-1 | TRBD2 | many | TGTGCCAGCAGCCAAGGGACTAGCGGGATCTACGAGCAGTACTTC | CASSQGTSGIYEQYF
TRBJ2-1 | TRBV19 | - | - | TGTGCCAGTAGTATAGGGGGGGGCACCTACAATGAGCAGTTCTTC | CASSIGGGTYNEQFF
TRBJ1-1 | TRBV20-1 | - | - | TGCAGTGCTAGGATCCGAGGGGGATTCACTGAAGCTTTCTTT | CSARIRGGFTEAFF
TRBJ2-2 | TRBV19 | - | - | TGTGCCAGTAGTGAGGGGACTTACACCGGGGAGCTGTTTTTT | CASSEGTYTGELFF
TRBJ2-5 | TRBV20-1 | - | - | TGCAGTGCTAGTTTGAACGTCGGGCCTCGACTAGGGGAATGCTACTTC | CSASLNVGPRLGECYF
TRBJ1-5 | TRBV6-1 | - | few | TGTGCCAGCAGTCCCCCCGGGCCCCAGCATTTT | CASSPPGPQHF
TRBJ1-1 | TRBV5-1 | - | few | TGCGCCAGCAGCTTGGGTCGGGACATGAACACTGAAGCTTTCTTT | CASSLGRDMNTEAFF
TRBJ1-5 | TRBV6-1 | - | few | TGTGCCAGCAGTGAATGGCCAGGGGGCAATCAGCCCCAGCATTTT | CASSEWPGGNQPQHF
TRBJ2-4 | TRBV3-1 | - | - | TGTGCCAGCAGCCAAGATTACTGGGCAGTCAAAAACATTCAGTACTTC | CASSQDYWAVKNIQYF
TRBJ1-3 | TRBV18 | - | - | TGTGCCAGCTCAATTAACGACCCTTTCTCTGGAAACACCATATATTTT | CASSINDPFSGNTIYF
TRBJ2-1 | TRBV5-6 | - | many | TGTGCCAGCAGCTTGGAAGGCAGGGCAGTGGGATATGAGCAGTTCTTC | CASSLEGRAVGYEQFF
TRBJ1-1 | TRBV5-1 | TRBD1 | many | TGCGCCAGCAGCTTCGGGACAGCCGACACTGAAGCTTTCTTT | CASSFGTADTEAFF
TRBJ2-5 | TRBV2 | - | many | TGTGCCAGCAGGGAAGGTGACGAGACCCAGTACTTC | CASREGDETQYF
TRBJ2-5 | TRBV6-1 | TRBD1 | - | TGTGCCAGCAGTTGGGGACAGGGCCCACAAGAGACCCAGTACTTC | CASSWGQGPQETQYF
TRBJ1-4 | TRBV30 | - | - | TGTGCCTGGAGGGGGACCGTGGCAACTAATGAAAAACTGTTTTTT | CAWRGTVATNEKLFF
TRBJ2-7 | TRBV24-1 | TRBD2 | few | TGTGCCACCAGTGCGACTAGCGGGGCAACCTACGAGCAGTACTTC | CATSATSGATYEQYF